The 21 T cell receptor beta chains given below trace back to one sample, sequenced in a study. Each CDR3 protein gets one entry after TCRdb re-called the RT-PCR reads with MiXCR. The data show hundreds of thousands of distinct CDR3 sequences, with 14% seen just once and about 3.9% held by the top ten. The sample taken for sequencing was memory CD4+ T cells from blood. These receptors were collected from a female donor in good health, serving as a healthy control.

The chain combines TRBV9 with TRBJ2-7; 9 bases line up with TRBD1. CDR3 size: 16 residues. Losses at the gene ends were 0 bases for V and 0 bases for J; bases not matched to a gene: 4. Germline CDR1 is SGDLS and CDR2 is YYNGEE. The CDR3 nucleotides are TGTGCCAGCAGCGTAGGGACAGGGGCTGACTCCTACGAGCAGTACTTC. Its translation is CASSVGTGADSYEQYF.

This clonotype came up many times. V is TRBV12-3 or TRBV12-4 and J is TRBJ2-2; D call uncertain. V lost 2 bases and J lost 0, with 7 bases in between. The CDR3 is made up of 15 amino acids. CDR3 loop: CASSLHITNTGELFF. CDR3 nucleotide sequence: TGTGCCAGCAGTTTACACATAACGAACACCGGGGAGCTGTTTTTT.

The chain carries TRBV20-1 and TRBJ2-4; 9 bases align to TRBD2. V shed 4 bases, J shed 6 bases, and the junction held 16 bases outside the gene matches. Germline V gene lookup returns CDR1 DFQATT and CDR2 SNEGSKA (reference sequence). The CDR3 has 17 residues. In nucleotides, the CDR3 is TGCAGTGCTAACAGCCCGACCGCGGGGGGGGGGCGAAACATTCAGTACTTC. This translates into CSANSPTAGGGRNIQYF.

J is TRBJ2-2 and V is TRBV29-1; 9 nucleotides line up with TRBD1. The length of the CDR3 is 13 residues. Trimming removed 4 bases from V and 5 bases from J; junction bases left unmatched: 2. The germline V gene has CDR1 SQVTM and CDR2 ANQGSEA. CDR3 protein: CSVGTGVTGELFF. In DNA form, the CDR3 reads TGCAGCGTTGGGACAGGGGTAACCGGGGAGCTGTTTTTT.

J is TRBJ2-7 and V is TRBV6-2 or TRBV6-3, with a possible D match to TRBD2 (6 bases). The germline V gene has CDR1 MNHEY and CDR2 SVGEGT. The CDR3 is 12 amino acids. Between the trimmed V and J ends, which lost 8 bases and 7 bases, there was a span of 15 bases. The CDR3 DNA reads TGTGCCAGCCTAGAGCTACGGGGGGAGCAGTACTTC. This sequence encodes CASLELRGEQYF.

This clonotype showed up many times. The chain joins TRBV6-5 to TRBJ2-7; perhaps TRBD1 as D (5 bases). CDR1 is MNHEY and CDR2 is SVGAGI in the germline V gene. Trimming removed 4 bases from V and 1 base from J, with 11 bases in between. The length of the CDR3 is 14 residues. This CDR3 reads CASSSPGSSYEQYF. CDR3 nucleotides: TGTGCCAGCAGTTCCCCAGGGTCGTCCTACGAGCAGTACTTC.

This clonotype was seen a few times. V gene TRBV7-3 combines with J gene TRBJ2-3; tentatively, D is TRBD2 (5 bases). This CDR3 is built from 13 residues. Germline V gene data show CDR1 as SGHTA and CDR2 as FQGTGA. V dropped 7 bases and J dropped 1 base, with 9 bases sitting between them. CDR3 residues: CASTIGGTDTQYF. CDR3 in DNA: TGTGCCAGCACGATCGGGGGCACAGATACGCAGTATTTT.

This clonotype was detected a few times. The rearrangement joins TRBV20-1 to TRBJ2-5; 9 positions agree with TRBD2. After removal of 7 bases from V and 3 bases from J, the junction contained 6 bases not matched to a gene. Germline-derived CDR1 and CDR2 are DFQATT and SNEGSKA (reference sequence). The CDR3 sequence is 13 residues long. CDR3 loop: CSVPASGEETQYF. CDR3 nucleotides: TGCAGTGTTCCGGCTAGCGGGGAAGAGACCCAGTACTTC.

This clonotype was detected only a few times. The chain joins TRBV20-1 to TRBJ2-7; the D gene is possibly TRBD2 (5 bases). Trimming shortened V by 0 bases and J by 6 bases, and 15 bases separated the two germline ends. The CDR3 is 14 residues long. Germline values: CDR1 DFQATT, CDR2 SNEGSKA (reference sequence). The CDR3 loop reads CSAREFTSRSEQYF. Written as DNA, the CDR3 is TGCAGTGCTAGAGAGTTCACTAGTCGAAGCGAGCAGTACTTC.

This clonotype showed up just a few times. The junction departs from germline at one end; a sequencing error may be responsible. The rearrangement links TRBV5-6 to TRBJ2-7; 9 bases align to TRBD1. The CDR3 runs to 12 residues. Germline lookup yields CDR1 SGHDT and CDR2 YYEEEE. Here the CDR3 DNA reads TGTGCCAGCAGCACGGACAGGGGAACGTCGGACTTC. It translates to CASSTDRGTSDF.

This clonotype was detected a few times. V and J are TRBV15 and TRBJ2-1; the match to TRBD2 covers 10 bases. From germline, CDR1 is LNHNV and CDR2 YYDKDF (reference sequence). The CDR3 sequence is 18 residues long. V was clipped by 0 bases and J by 7 bases; unmatched bases: 12. For the CDR3, the DNA is TGTGCCACCAGCAGAGATCGTAAAGCGGGAGGGCCGAGGAATGAGCAGTTCTTC. This codes for CATSRDRKAGGPRNEQFF. Using reference TRBV15 and TRBJ2-1 for the parts outside the CDR3, the full variable domain is DAMVIQNPRYQVTQFGKPVTLSCSQTLNHNVMYWYQQKSSQAPKLLFHYYDKDFNNEADTPDNFQSRRPNTSFCFLDIRSPGLGDTAMYLCATSRDRKAGGPRNEQFFGPGTRLTVL.

This clonotype was detected ten times or more. The rearrangement uses TRBV20-1 and TRBJ1-2; 8 nucleotides line up with TRBD1. Germline V gene data show CDR1 as DFQATT and CDR2 as SNEGSKA (reference sequence). The CDR3 has 15 amino acids. Trimming took 6 bases from V and 8 from J; bases not matched to a gene: 17. The CDR3 DNA reads as TGCAGTGCGAGAACGGGACAGGCGCCGTTGGGAGGCTACACCTTC. It yields the protein CSARTGQAPLGGYTF.

J is TRBJ1-1 and V is TRBV20-1, with D uncertain. Trimming took off 0 bases at V and 0 bases at J, with 8 bases between the two ends. The CDR3 runs 14 residues. Germline V lookup: CDR1 DFQATT, CDR2 SNEGSKA (reference sequence). CDR3 sequence (DNA): TGCAGTGCTAGAGAAGGCAGCATGAACACTGAAGCTTTCTTT. It encodes CSAREGSMNTEAFF.

In its sample, this clonotype was seen many times. V is TRBV24-1 and J is TRBJ2-3, with D possibly being TRBD1 or TRBD2 (5 bases each). The germline gives CDR1 KGHDR, CDR2 SFDVKD. CDR3 length: 16 residues. The V end was cut by 4 bases, the J end by 2 bases, with 15 bases between. The chain's CDR3 is CATSDPSGRFTDTQYF. The CDR3 DNA follows: TGTGCCACCAGTGACCCTTCGGGGCGGTTCACAGATACGCAGTATTTT.

The DNA of the CDR3 is TGCAGTGCTAGGCCCTTCCTAGCGGCGAACACCGGGGAGCTGTTTTTT. It translates to CSARPFLAANTGELFF. The chain joins TRBV20-1 to TRBJ2-2, with 7 bases identical to TRBD2. The CDR3 extends over 16 amino acids. Germline lookup yields CDR1 DFQATT and CDR2 SNEGSKA (reference sequence). The ends lost 3 bases at V and 0 bases at J; junction bases unmatched: 7.

The chain is built from TRBV7-2 and TRBJ1-6; possibly TRBD1 for D (6 bases). Germline CDR1 is SGHTA and CDR2 is FQGNSA. Trimming pared 2 bases from V and 5 bases from J, leaving 16 bases between. The CDR3 has 17 amino acids. CDR3 sequence reads: CASSLMSWGTNNSPLHF. The CDR3 bases are TGTGCCAGCAGCTTAATGTCCTGGGGGACAAATAATTCACCCCTCCACTTT.

This clonotype was detected many times. The chain recombines TRBV24-1 with TRBJ2-3; tentative D call: TRBD2 (6 bases). Germline V lookup: CDR1 KGHDR, CDR2 SFDVKD. The V and J ends lost 3 bases and 1 base respectively, with 10 bases between them. The CDR3 is 15 residues long. CDR3 amino acids: CATSDRGGGTDTQYF. CDR3 DNA: TGTGCCACCAGTGATCGTGGCGGGGGCACAGATACGCAGTATTTT.

The chain recombines TRBV5-1 with TRBJ2-7; 7 bases align to TRBD2. The CDR3 totals 16 residues. V trimming: 3 bases; J trimming: 7 bases; junction bases outside the gene matches: 16. The germline CDR1 and CDR2 sequences are SGHRS and YFSETQ. CDR3 region: CASSYTGTTLGREQYF. DNA of the CDR3: TGCGCCAGCAGCTATACCGGGACTACCCTCGGAAGAGAGCAGTACTTC.

This clonotype came up many times. This chain uses TRBV29-1 with TRBJ2-1, with 10 bases matching TRBD2. V lost 7 bases and J lost 8; bases outside the gene matches: 8. The CDR3 sequence is 13 residues long. The V gene's germline CDR1 is SQVTM and CDR2 ANQGSEA. DNA for the CDR3: TGCAGCGCAAGCGGGAGGGGGACCGATGAGCAGTTCTTC. Amino acids: CSASGRGTDEQFF.

CDR3 nucleotides: TGCAGCGTTGAAAATGAGGTTAACTATGGCTACACCTTC. Protein sequence: CSVENEVNYGYTF. The rearrangement uses TRBV29-1 and TRBJ1-2, with D unclear. This CDR3 is built from 13 residues. V shed 2 bases and J shed 1 base, with 8 bases lying between them. Germline V lookup: CDR1 SQVTM, CDR2 ANQGSEA.

This sequence joins TRBV20-1 and TRBJ2-7, with 10 nucleotides matching TRBD2. The CDR3 has 14 residues. Trimming took 6 bases from V and 5 from J; bases not matched to a gene: 10. Germline CDR1 is DFQATT and CDR2 is SNEGSKA (reference sequence). This CDR3 is CSASRASGSNEQYF. The DNA for the CDR3 is TGCAGTGCCTCAAGGGCTAGCGGGAGCAACGAGCAGTACTTC.